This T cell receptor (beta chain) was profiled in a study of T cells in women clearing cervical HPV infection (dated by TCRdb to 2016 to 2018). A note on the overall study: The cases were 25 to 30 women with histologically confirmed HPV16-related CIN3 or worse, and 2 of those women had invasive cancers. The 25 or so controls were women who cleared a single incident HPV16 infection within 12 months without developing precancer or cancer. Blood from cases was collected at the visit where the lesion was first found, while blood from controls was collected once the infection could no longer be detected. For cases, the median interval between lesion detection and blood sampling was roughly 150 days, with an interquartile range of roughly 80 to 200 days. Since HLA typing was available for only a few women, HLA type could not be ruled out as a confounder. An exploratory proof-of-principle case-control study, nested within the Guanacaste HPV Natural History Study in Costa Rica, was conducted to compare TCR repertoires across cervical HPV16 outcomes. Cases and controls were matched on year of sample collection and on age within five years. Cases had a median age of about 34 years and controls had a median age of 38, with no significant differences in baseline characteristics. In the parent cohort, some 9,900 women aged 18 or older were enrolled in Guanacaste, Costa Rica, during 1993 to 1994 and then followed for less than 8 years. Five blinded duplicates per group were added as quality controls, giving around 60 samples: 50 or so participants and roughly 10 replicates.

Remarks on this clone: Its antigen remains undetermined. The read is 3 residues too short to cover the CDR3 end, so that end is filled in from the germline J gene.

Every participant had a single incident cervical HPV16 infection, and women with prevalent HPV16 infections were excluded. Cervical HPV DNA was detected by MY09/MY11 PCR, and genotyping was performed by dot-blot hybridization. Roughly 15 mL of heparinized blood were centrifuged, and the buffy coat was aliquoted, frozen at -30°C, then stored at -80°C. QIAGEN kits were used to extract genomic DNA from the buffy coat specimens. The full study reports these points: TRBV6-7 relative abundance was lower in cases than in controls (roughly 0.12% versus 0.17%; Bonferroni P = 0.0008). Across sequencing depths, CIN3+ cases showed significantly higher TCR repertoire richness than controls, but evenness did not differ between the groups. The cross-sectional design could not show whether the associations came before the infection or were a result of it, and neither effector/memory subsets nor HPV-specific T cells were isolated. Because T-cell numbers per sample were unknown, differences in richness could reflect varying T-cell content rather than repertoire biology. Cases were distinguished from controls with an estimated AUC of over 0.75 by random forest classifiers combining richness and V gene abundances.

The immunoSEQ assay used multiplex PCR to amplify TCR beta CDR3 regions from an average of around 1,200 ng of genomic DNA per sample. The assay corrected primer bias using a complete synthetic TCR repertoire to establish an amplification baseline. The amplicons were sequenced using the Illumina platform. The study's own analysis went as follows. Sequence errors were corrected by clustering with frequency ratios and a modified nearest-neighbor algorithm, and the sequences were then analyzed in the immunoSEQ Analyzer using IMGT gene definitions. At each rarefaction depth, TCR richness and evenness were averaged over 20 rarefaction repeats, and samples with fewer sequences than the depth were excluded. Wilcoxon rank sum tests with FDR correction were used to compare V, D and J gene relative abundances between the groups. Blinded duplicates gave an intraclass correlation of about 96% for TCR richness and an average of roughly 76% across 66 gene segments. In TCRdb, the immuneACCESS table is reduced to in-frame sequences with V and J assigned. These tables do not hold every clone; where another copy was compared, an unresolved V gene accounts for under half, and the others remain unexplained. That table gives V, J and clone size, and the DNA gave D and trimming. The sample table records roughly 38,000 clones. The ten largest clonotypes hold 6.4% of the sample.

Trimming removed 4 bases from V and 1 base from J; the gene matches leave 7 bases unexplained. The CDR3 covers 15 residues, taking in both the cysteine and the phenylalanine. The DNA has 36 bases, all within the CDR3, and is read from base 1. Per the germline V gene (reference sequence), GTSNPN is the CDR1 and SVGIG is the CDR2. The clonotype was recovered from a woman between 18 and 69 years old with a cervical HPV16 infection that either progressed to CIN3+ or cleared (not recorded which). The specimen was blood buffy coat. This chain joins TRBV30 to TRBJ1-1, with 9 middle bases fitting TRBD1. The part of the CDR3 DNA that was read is TGTGCCTGGACCACAGGGGGCTTTTCGAACACTGAA. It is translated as CAWTTGGFSNTE. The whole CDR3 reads CAWTTGGFSNTEAFF.